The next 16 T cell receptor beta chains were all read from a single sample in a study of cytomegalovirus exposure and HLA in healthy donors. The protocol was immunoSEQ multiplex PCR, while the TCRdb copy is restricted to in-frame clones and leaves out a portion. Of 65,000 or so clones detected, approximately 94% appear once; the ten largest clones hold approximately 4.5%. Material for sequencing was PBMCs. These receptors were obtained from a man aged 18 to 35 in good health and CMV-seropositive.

As DNA, the CDR3 is TGTGCCAGCAGTCTCAGGGGAAACACCGGGGAGCTGTTTTTT. Translated: CASSLRGNTGELFF. This chain connects TRBV2 to TRBJ2-2; possible D gene TRBD1, 6 bases. The CDR3 contains 14 residues. The V gene's germline CDR1 is SNHLY and CDR2 FYNNEI. V lost 5 bases and J lost 2, with 9 bases in between.

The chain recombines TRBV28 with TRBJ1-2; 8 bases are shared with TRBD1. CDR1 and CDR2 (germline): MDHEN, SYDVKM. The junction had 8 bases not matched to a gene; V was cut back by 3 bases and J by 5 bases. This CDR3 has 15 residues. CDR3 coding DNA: TGTGCCAGCAGTTTTCAGGGGGCGTTTGGGTATGGCTACACCTTC. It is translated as CASSFQGAFGYGYTF.

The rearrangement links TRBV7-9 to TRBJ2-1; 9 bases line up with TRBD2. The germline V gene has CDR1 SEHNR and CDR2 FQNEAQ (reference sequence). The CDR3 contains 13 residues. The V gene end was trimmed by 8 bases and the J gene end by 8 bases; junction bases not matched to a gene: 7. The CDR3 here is CASRGLAIDEQFF. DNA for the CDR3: TGTGCCAGCCGCGGACTAGCGATCGATGAGCAGTTCTTC.

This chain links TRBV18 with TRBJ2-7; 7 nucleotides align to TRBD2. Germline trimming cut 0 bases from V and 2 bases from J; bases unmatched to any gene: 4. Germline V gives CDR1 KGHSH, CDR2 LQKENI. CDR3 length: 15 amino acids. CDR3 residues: CASSPPGRGAYEQYF. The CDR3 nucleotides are TGTGCCAGCTCACCACCGGGGAGGGGAGCCTACGAGCAGTACTTC.

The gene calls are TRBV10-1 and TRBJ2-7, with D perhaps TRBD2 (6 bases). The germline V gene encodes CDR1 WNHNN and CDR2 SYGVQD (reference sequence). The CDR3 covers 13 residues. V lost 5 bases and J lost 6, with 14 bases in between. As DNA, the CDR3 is TGCGCCAGCAGTCCTAGGGAGGTTACCGAGCAGTACTTC. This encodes CASSPREVTEQYF.

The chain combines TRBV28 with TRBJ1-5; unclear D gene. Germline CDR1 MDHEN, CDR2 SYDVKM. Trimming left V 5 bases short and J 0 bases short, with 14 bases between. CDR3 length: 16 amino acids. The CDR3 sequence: CASSIVAGYSNQPQHF. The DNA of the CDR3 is TGTGCCAGCAGTATCGTTGCGGGATATAGCAATCAGCCCCAGCATTTT.

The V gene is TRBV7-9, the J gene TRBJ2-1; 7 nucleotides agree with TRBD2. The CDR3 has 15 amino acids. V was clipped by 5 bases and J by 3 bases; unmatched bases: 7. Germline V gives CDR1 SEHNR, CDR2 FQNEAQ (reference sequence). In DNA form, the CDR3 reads TGTGCCAGCAGCAACGAGCGGGAAAGCTACAATGAGCAGTTCTTC. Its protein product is CASSNERESYNEQFF.

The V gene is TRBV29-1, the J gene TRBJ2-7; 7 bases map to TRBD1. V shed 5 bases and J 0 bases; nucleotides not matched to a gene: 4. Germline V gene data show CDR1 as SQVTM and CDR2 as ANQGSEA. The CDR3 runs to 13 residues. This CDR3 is CSVQDRSSYEQYF. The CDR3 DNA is TGCAGCGTTCAGGACAGGAGCTCCTACGAGCAGTACTTC.

The CDR3 is CASSSEDRVSGEKLFF. The CDR3 coding sequence is TGTGCCAGTAGTTCCGAGGACAGGGTCAGCGGTGAAAAACTGTTTTTT. V usage is TRBV19 and J usage is TRBJ1-4; 8 nucleotides agree with TRBD1. Germline assignment: CDR1 LNHDA and CDR2 SQIVND (reference sequence). The CDR3 totals 16 residues. J was trimmed by 7 bases and V by 5 bases; bases with no gene match: 12.

CDR3 sequence: CASSLGTGAYNEQFF. In nucleotides, the CDR3 is TGTGCCAGCAGCCTCGGGACAGGGGCCTACAATGAGCAGTTCTTC. This chain uses TRBV6-4 with TRBJ2-1; 10 bases are a match to TRBD1. The CDR3 sequence is 15 residues long. Looked up from germline, CDR1 is MRHNA and CDR2 is SNTAGT. V was pared by 6 bases and J by 2 bases, with 4 bases of the junction left unmatched.

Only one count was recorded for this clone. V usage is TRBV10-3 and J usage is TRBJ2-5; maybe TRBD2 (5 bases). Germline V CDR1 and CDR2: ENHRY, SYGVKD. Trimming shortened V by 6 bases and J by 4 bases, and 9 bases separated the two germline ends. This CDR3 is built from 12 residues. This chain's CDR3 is CAIRPEGETQYF. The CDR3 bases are TGTGCCATCAGACCCGAGGGAGAGACCCAGTACTTC.

The CDR3 sequence: CASSLDSGQGVYEQYF. The DNA for the CDR3 is TGTGCCAGCAGCTTAGACTCGGGTCAGGGGGTGTACGAGCAGTACTTC. The rearrangement links TRBV11-3 to TRBJ2-7; 7 bases agree with TRBD1. The CDR3 covers 16 residues. After removal of 0 bases from V and 4 bases from J, the junction contained 9 bases not matched to a gene. Germline CDR1 and CDR2: SGHNT and YENEEA.

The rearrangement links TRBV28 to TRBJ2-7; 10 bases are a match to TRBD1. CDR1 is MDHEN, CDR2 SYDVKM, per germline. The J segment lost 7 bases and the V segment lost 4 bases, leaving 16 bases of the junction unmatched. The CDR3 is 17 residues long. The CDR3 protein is CASSSRSYGTGVSEQYF. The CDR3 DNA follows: TGTGCCAGCAGTTCCCGCTCTTACGGGACAGGGGTTAGTGAGCAGTACTTC.

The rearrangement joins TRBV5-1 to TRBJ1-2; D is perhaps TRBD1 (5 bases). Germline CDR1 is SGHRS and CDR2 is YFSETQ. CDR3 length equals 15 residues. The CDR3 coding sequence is TGCGCGGGGCGGGGGACGAGGCTGGCTAACTATGGCTACACCTTC. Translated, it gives CAGRGTRLANYGYTF.

The CDR3 bases are TGCGCCAGCAGCTTGAGGAGCGGCACAGATACGCAGTATTTT. It codes for CASSLRSGTDTQYF. V gene TRBV5-1 combines with J gene TRBJ2-3; D is uncertain. From germline, CDR1 is SGHRS and CDR2 YFSETQ. V was shortened by 1 base and J by 1 base, with 7 bases between the two germline ends. The CDR3 extends over 14 amino acids. Full variable domain (outside the CDR3, taken from reference TRBV5-1 and TRBJ2-3): KAGVTQTPRYLIKTRGQQVTLSCSPISGHRSVSWYQQTPGQGLQFLFEYFSETQRNKGNFPGRFSGRQFSNSRSEMNVSTLELGDSALYLCASSLRSGTDTQYFGPGTRLTVL.

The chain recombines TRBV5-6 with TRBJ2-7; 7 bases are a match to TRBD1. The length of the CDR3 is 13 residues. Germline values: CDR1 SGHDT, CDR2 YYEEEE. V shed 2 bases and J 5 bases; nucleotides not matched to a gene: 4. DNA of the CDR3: TGTGCCAGCAGCTTAACTACAGGGGACGAGCAGTACTTC. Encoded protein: CASSLTTGDEQYF. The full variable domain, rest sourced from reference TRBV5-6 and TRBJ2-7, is DAGVTQSPTHLIKTRGQQVTLRCSPKSGHDTVSWYQQALGQGPQFIFQYYEEEERQRGNFPDRFSGHQFPNYSSELNVNALLLGDSALYLCASSLTTGDEQYFGPGTRLTVT.